This entry concerns a single T cell receptor (beta chain). Other nucleotide sequences in the sample specify the same CDR3. The CDR3 runs 11 residues. Germline V gene lookup returns CDR1 DFQATT and CDR2 SNEGSKA (reference sequence). V was clipped by 6 bases and J by 7 bases, with 10 bases between them. PCR was performed using 60 Vbeta and 13 Jbeta primers. Clones were sequenced by immunoSEQ multiplex PCR, and TCRdb holds only the in-frame ones, with some missing. This sample's table has approximately 120,000 clones. The data are from a study of cytomegalovirus exposure and HLA in healthy donors. This TCR derives from a woman aged 55-69 years in good health and CMV-seronegative. Sequencing used PBMCs. The chain has TRBV20-1 and TRBJ1-5; possibly TRBD1 for D (6 bases). CDR3: CSARRGQPQHF. Here the CDR3 DNA reads TGCAGTGCCCGCAGGGGCCAGCCCCAGCATTTT.